Listed below are T cell receptor beta chains from one sample, sequenced in a study of shared clonotypes between healthy human individuals. TCRdb's copy holds only in-frame clones and misses some; the assay was immunoSEQ multiplex PCR. The sample contains about 2.3 million clones, approximately 90% of which appear only once. Sequenced material: naive CD4+ T cells from PBMCs. The receptor source for this set is a man aged 18 to 30 in good health. Some clones in this sample may be carry-over from other donors' samples. Both conserved end residues are part of each CDR3. The order of the fields is D gene, J gene, V gene, CDR3 protein, CDR3 DNA. A D gene is named only where the DNA matches it firmly.

TRBD1 TRBJ1-1 TRBV6-1 CASSEVDRDGYTEAFF TGTGCCAGCAGTGAGGTAGACAGGGACGGATACACTGAAGCTTTCTTT
NA TRBJ2-5 TRBV7-9 CASSLWAIQETQYF TGTGCCAGCAGCTTGTGGGCGATCCAAGAGACCCAGTACTTC
TRBD1 TRBJ2-7 TRBV2 CASIARTGHNEQYF TGTGCCAGCATAGCGCGGACAGGGCACAACGAGCAGTACTTC
NA TRBJ1-3 TRBV4-2 CASSQVAGSGNTIYF TGTGCCAGCAGCCAAGTGGCCGGCTCTGGAAACACCATATATTTT
NA TRBJ2-5 TRBV7-3 CASSSRAISQETQYF TGTGCCAGCAGCTCCCGGGCTATAAGCCAAGAGACCCAGTACTTC
NA TRBJ2-1 TRBV11-2 CASRGGVLTGSYNEQFF TGTGCCAGCAGGGGGGGGGTCTTAACAGGGTCCTACAATGAGCAGTTCTTC
NA TRBJ2-1 TRBV2 CASSGEVSSYNEQFF TGTGCCAGCAGTGGGGAGGTGAGCTCCTACAATGAGCAGTTCTTC
TRBD1 TRBJ2-7 TRBV6-5 CASSYRDRGSFEQYF TGTGCCAGCAGTTATCGGGACAGGGGTTCCTTCGAGCAGTACTTC
TRBD1 TRBJ2-1 TRBV18 CASSPRTGDNEQFF TGTGCCAGCTCACCAAGGACAGGGGACAATGAGCAGTTCTTC
NA TRBJ1-5 TRBV19 CASKRDHYQPQHF TGTGCCAGCAAACGGGACCATTATCAGCCCCAGCATTTT
TRBD2 TRBJ2-4 TRBV7-2 CASSLVAGRGAKNIQYF TGTGCCAGCAGCTTAGTAGCGGGGAGGGGGGCCAAAAACATTCAGTACTTC